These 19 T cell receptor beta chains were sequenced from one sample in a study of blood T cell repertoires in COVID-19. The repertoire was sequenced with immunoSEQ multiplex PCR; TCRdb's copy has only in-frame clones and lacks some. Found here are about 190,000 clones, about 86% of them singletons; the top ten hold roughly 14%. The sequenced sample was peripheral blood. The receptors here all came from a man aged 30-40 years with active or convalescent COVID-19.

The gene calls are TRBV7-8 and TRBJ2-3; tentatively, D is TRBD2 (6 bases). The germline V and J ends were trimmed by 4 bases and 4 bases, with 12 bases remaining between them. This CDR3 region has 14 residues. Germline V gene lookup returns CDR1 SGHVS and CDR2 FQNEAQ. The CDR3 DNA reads TGTGCCAGCAGCTCTTCGGGAGCACCAGATACGCAGTATTTT. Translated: CASSSSGAPDTQYF.

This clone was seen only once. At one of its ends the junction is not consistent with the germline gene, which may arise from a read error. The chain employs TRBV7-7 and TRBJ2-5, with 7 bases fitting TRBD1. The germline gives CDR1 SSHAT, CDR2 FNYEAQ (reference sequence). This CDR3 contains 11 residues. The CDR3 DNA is TGTGCTAGCAGTCCTGACAGGGTCCAGTACTTC. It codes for CASSPDRVQYF.

The CDR3 nucleotides read TGTGCCAGCATCCGGGACAGGGGGTCGGGGGAGCAGTACTTC. As protein: CASIRDRGSGEQYF. The rearrangement links TRBV7-9 to TRBJ2-7; 11 bases line up with TRBD1. The CDR3 sequence is 14 residues long. Losses at the gene ends were 7 bases for V and 7 bases for J; bases not matched to a gene: 9. Germline values: CDR1 SEHNR, CDR2 FQNEAQ (reference sequence).

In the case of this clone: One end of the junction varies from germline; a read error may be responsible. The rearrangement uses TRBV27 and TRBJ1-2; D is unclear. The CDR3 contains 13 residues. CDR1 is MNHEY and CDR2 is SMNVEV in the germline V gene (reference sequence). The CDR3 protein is CASRATGNSGYTF. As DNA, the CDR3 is TGTGCCAGCAGGGCGACGGGTAACTCTGGCTACACCTTC.

The CDR3 protein is CATSDIGQSTDTQYF. The CDR3 nucleotides are TGTGCCACCAGTGACATCGGACAGAGCACAGATACGCAGTATTTT. The V gene is TRBV24-1, the J gene TRBJ2-3, with a tentative D call TRBD1 (6 bases). The ends were cut back, 4 bases at V and 0 bases at J, with 10 bases in the middle. CDR3 length: 15 residues. Germline V gene sequence: CDR1 KGHDR, CDR2 SFDVKD.

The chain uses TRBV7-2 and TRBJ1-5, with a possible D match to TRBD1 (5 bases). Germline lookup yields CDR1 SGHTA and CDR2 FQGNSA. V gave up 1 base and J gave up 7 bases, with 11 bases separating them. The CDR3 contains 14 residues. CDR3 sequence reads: CASSLVREGQPQHF. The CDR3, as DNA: TGTGCCAGCAGCTTAGTCAGGGAGGGGCAGCCCCAGCATTTT.

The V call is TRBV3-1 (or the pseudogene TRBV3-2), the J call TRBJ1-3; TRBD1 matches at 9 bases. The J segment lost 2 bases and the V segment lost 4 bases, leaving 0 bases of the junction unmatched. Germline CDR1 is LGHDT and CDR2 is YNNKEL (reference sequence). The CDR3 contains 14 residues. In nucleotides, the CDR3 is TGTGCCAGCAGCCGACAGGGGGCTGGAAACACCATATATTTT. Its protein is CASSRQGAGNTIYF.

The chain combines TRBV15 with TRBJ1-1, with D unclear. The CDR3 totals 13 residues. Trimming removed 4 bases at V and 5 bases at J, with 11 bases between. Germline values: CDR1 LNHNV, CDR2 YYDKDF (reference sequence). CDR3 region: CATSTRQWTEAFF. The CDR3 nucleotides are TGTGCCACCAGCACACGACAATGGACTGAAGCTTTCTTT.

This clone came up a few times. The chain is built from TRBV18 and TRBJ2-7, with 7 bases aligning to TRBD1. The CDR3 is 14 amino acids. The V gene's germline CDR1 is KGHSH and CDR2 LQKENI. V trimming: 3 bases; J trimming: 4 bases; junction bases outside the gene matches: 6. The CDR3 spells CASSPGTAVYEQYV. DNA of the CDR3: TGTGCCAGCTCACCCGGGACAGCGGTTTACGAGCAGTACGTC.

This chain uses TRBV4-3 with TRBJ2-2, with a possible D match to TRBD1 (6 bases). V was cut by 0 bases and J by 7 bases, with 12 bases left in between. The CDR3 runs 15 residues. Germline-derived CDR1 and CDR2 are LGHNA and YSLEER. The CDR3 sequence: CASSQDRGSGGELFF. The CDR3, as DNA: TGCGCCAGCAGCCAAGATAGGGGGTCGGGCGGGGAGCTGTTTTTT.

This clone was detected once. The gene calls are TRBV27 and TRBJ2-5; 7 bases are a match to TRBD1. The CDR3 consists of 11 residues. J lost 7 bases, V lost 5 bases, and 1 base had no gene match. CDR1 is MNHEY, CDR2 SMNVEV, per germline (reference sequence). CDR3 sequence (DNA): TGTGCCAGCAGTCCAGGGGGGACCCAGTACTTC. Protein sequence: CASSPGGTQYF.

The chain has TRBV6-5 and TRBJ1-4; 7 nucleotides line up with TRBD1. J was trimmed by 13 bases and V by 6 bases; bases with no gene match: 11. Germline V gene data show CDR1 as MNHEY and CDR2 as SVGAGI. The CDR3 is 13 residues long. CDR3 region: CASRNVGTALLFF. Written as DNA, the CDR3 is TGTGCCAGCAGGAATGTAGGGACAGCTTTACTGTTTTTT.

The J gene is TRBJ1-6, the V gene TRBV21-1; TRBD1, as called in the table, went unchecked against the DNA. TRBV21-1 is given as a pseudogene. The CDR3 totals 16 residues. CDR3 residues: CASRDRERIYNSPLHF. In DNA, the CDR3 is TGTGCCAGCCGGGACAGGGAGAGGATCTATAATTCACCCCTCCACTTT.

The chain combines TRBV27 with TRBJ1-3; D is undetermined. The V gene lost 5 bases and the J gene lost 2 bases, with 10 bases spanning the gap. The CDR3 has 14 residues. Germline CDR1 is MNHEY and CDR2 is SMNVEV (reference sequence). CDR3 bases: TGTGCCAGCAGTCCCAGACATACTGGAAACACCATATATTTT. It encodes CASSPRHTGNTIYF.

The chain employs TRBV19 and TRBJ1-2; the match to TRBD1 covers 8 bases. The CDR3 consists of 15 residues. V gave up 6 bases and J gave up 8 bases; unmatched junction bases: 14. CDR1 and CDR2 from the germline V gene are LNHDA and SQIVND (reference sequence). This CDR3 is CASSPGQGRSRGYTF. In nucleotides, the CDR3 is TGTGCCAGTAGCCCCGGACAGGGAAGATCGAGGGGCTACACCTTC. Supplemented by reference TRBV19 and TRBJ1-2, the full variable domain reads DGGITQSPKYLFRKEGQNVTLSCEQNLNHDAMYWYRQDPGQGLRLIYYSQIVNDFQKGDIAEGYSVSREKKESFPLTVTSAQKNPTAFYLCASSPGQGRSRGYTFGSGTRLTVV.

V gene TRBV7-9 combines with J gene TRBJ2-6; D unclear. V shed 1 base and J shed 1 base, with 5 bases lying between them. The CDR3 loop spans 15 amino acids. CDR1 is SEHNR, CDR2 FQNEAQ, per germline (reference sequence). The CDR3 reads CASSLDGSGANVLTF. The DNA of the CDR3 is TGTGCCAGCAGCTTAGACGGGTCTGGGGCCAACGTCCTGACTTTC. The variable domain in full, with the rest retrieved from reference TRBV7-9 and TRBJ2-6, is DTGVSQNPRHKITKRGQNVTFRCDPISEHNRLYWYRQTLGQGPEFLTYFQNEAQLEKSRLLSDRFSAERPKGSFSTLEIQRTEQGDSAMYLCASSLDGSGANVLTFGAGSRLTVL.

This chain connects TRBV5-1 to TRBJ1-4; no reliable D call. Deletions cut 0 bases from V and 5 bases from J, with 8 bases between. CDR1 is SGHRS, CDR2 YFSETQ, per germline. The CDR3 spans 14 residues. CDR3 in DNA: TGCGCCAGCAGCTTGGTGCCGGGAAATGAAAAACTGTTTTTT. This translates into CASSLVPGNEKLFF. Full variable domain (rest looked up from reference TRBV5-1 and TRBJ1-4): KAGVTQTPRYLIKTRGQQVTLSCSPISGHRSVSWYQQTPGQGLQFLFEYFSETQRNKGNFPGRFSGRQFSNSRSEMNVSTLELGDSALYLCASSLVPGNEKLFFGSGTQLSVL.

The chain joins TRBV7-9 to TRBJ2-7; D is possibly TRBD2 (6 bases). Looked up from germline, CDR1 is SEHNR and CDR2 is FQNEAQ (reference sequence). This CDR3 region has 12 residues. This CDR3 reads CASSLGDGRGNV. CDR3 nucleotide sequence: TGTGCCAGCAGCTTGGGGGACGGGCGGGGAAACGTC.

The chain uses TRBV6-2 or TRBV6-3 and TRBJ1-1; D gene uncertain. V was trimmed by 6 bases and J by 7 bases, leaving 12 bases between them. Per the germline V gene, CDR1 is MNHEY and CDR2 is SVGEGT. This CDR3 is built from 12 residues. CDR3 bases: TGTGCCAGCAGCCTTTTTGAGGGTGAAGCTTTCTTT. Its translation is CASSLFEGEAFF.